Detailed here is one T cell receptor (beta chain). In the original workflow: How many nucleated cells were present was estimated from reference gene primer amplification. Generated by immunoSEQ multiplex PCR, the TCRdb table keeps only in-frame clones and is missing some. V, J and clone size are those of that table, while D and trimming were read from the DNA. The data contain 450,000 to 500,000 clones, about 90% of them singletons. The record originates from a study of blood T cell repertoires in COVID-19. For the study at large: Collection of acute and convalescent COVID-19 samples took place in the United States, Italy and Spain. From T cells, B-cell-depleted T cells, or PBMCs came the material, which was cDNA or gDNA.

Participant reports of clinical history set cohort assignment. Trimming took off 7 bases at V and 1 base at J, with 8 bases between the two ends. The CDR3 is 13 residues long. Per the germline V gene, CDR1 is SNHLY and CDR2 is FYNNEI. V is TRBV2 and J is TRBJ1-5; D is perhaps TRBD1 (6 bases). The source is a woman aged 18-29 years who had recovered from COVID-19. Input material: PBMCs or T cells enriched from blood (not recorded which). The CDR3 here is CASIQGSNQPQHF. As DNA, the CDR3 is TGTGCCAGCATTCAGGGGAGCAATCAGCCCCAGCATTTT.